This note documents a single T cell receptor (beta chain) sequence. The germline V gene encodes CDR1 GTSNPN and CDR2 SVGIG (reference sequence). V lost 3 bases to trimming and J lost 3 bases; unmatched junction nucleotides: 10. CDR3 size: 15 residues. The data stem from a study of blood T cells in healthy people across ages. PCR was performed a second time for about 7 to 12 cycles using a sample-barcoded 5' primer and a J-beta primer mix. MiXCR, run by TCRdb on the 5' RACE reads, gives a single entry per CDR3 protein. Counted here are roughly 1.7 million distinct CDR3 sequences, about 35% occurring once; the ten biggest clones make up about 11%.

The sequence derives from a woman under 40 in good health. Sequencing input: blood. The genes are TRBV30 and TRBJ2-7, with 8 positions matching TRBD2. The CDR3 loop reads CAWRQAGANDYEQYF. The CDR3 DNA is TGTGCCTGGAGGCAAGCGGGGGCAAATGACTACGAGCAGTACTTC.